This T cell receptor (beta chain) was observed in a study of blood T cells in healthy people across ages. The CDR3 sequence is 14 residues long. The germline V gene encodes CDR1 SEHNR and CDR2 FQNEAQ (reference sequence). The V end was cut by 4 bases, the J end by 12 bases, with 18 bases between. Healthy Caucasian individuals from Russia aged about 6 to 90 were enrolled as donors. A sample-barcoded 5' primer and a J-beta primer mix were used in a second PCR of roughly 6 to 11 cycles. A single record per CDR3 protein comes from TCRdb applying MiXCR to the 5' RACE reads. The sample holds about 1.4 million distinct CDR3 sequences; 55% to 75% are singletons and the top ten take 6.7%.

The chain has TRBV7-9 and TRBJ1-4; D is undetermined. The sequencing sample was made of blood. The sequence came from a man between 18 and 35 years old in good health. The CDR3 is CASSSGIGGKELFF. CDR3 coding DNA: TGTGCCAGCAGCTCGGGGATAGGCGGAAAAGAACTGTTTTTT.